This is a list of T cell receptor beta chains from one sample in a study of blood T cell repertoires in COVID-19. Method: immunoSEQ multiplex PCR; TCRdb's copy keeps in-frame clones and lacks some. This table holds roughly 100,000 clones, about 91% found once. Sequences were obtained from peripheral blood. These receptors were obtained from a human donor in a cohort sampled during active COVID-19. Both conserved end residues are part of each CDR3. Fields, in order: CDR3 protein, CDR3 DNA, J gene, V gene, D gene, clone size. D genes are given only for firm matches. A clone size is listed for some rows: how often the clone was seen (once, few, many), or a class if it is expanded.

CDR3: CASRLRNMNTEAFF
DNA: TGTGCCAGCAGGCTGCGGAACATGAACACTGAAGCTTTCTTT
J: TRBJ1-1
V: TRBV7-9
D: .
size: .

CDR3: CASSAGDHSYNEQFF
DNA: TGTGCCAGCAGTGCAGGGGATCACTCTTACAATGAGCAGTTCTTC
J: TRBJ2-1
V: TRBV2
D: .
size: .

CDR3: CASSLSSPRGRTGELFF
DNA: TGTGCCAGCAGCTTATCCAGCCCCAGGGGGCGAACCGGGGAGCTGTTTTTT
J: TRBJ2-2
V: TRBV7-3
D: TRBD1
size: .

CDR3: CASIPIGGITEAFF
DNA: TGTGCCAGTATACCAATCGGGGGAATCACTGAAGCTTTCTTT
J: TRBJ1-1
V: TRBV19
D: .
size: .

CDR3: CASSMEAAGGNTIYF
DNA: TGTGCCAGTAGTATGGAGGCCGCCGGGGGAAACACCATATATTTT
J: TRBJ1-3
V: TRBV19
D: .
size: few

CDR3: CASSLDGGGLGYTF
DNA: TGTGCCAGCAGCTTAGATGGGGGGGGACTTGGCTACACCTTC
J: TRBJ1-2
V: TRBV7-6
D: .
size: .

CDR3: CASSLGQGRTEAFF
DNA: TGTGCCAGCAGCTTGGGCCAGGGGCGGACTGAAGCTTTCTTT
J: TRBJ1-1
V: TRBV5-6
D: .
size: .

CDR3: CASSLPQRDTGELFF
DNA: TGTGCCAGCAGCCTGCCCCAGCGGGACACCGGGGAGCTGTTTTTT
J: TRBJ2-2
V: TRBV9
D: .
size: .

CDR3: CATSLGTSGYNEQFF
DNA: TGTGCCACCAGTCTTGGGACTAGCGGCTACAATGAGCAGTTCTTC
J: TRBJ2-1
V: TRBV24-1
D: TRBD2
size: once

CDR3: CASSFLGQTYEQYF
DNA: TGTGCCAGCAGCTTCCTTGGACAGACCTACGAGCAGTACTTC
J: TRBJ2-7
V: TRBV7-2
D: .
size: .